This TCR beta chain was identified in a study of CXCR3-negative and CXCR3-positive naive CD8 T cells. General study findings and limits: Between one naive subset and the other, surface CD5 was comparable, and TCR strength was inferred from TRB CDR3 properties. High diversity, comparable across both naive subsets, contrasted with much lower diversity in memory CD8+ cells.

Concerning this clonotype: Its antigen is not identified.

UMI-labeled TRB cDNA libraries were prepared by 5' RACE. TCRdb processed the 5' RACE reads again and assigns one entry to each CDR3 protein, with no DNA. Here the sample table reports approximately 41,000 distinct CDR3 sequences. Germline assignment: CDR1 DFQATT and CDR2 SNEGSKA (reference sequence). The CDR3 contains 15 residues. 250,000 to 300,000 cells per CD8+ T cell subset were flow-sorted in triplicate. The sequence was obtained from a human donor in good health. Some clones in this sample may be carry-over from other donors' samples. This chain links TRBV20-1 with TRBJ2-1; TCRdb's D call, TRBD1, is unchecked because there is no DNA. The specimen sequenced was memory CD8+ T cells from blood. CDR3 amino acids: CSARLLGGVYNEQFF.